This T cell receptor beta chain was identified during a study of T cells in localized non-small cell lung cancer (dated by TCRdb to the early 2020s). Context from the whole study: The study examined T cell repertoires in 200 to 300 patients with early-stage NSCLC and compared tumors with uninvolved tumor-adjacent lungs. All 250 or so NSCLC patients in the cohort were treatment-naive and had localized lung tumors that were resected. The mean age of the NSCLC patients was 60 to 85 years, with 130 or so men and around 110 women. The full study reports these points: A median of approximately 55 of the top 100 tumor clones were detected in paired uninvolved adjacent lung, and around 30 of these tumor clones were also found among the top 100 clones of the paired uninvolved adjacent lung. Longer overall survival was associated with higher T cell density in blood, whereas shorter survival was associated with higher clonality in adjacent lung. Uninvolved tumor-adjacent lung showed the highest T cell clonality, higher than tumor, which suggests more focused antigenic responses in the uninvolved tumor-adjacent lung. Multi-region tumor sequencing was not performed, so intratumor heterogeneity could not be excluded. Since the design was exploratory, TCR variables were selected using unadjusted p-values with no false-discovery rate correction.

Uninvolved adjacent lung was taken at least 2 cm from the tumor margin and confirmed free of atypia by two independent pathologists. At diagnosis, tumor, uninvolved tumor-adjacent lung and peripheral blood were collected and then preserved as a mix of FFPE and fresh-frozen material. The CDR3, from cysteine to phenylalanine, totals 16 residues. Only the CDR3 DNA stays, 48 bases, in frame from base 1. At the junction V is shortened by 6 bases and J by 5 bases, with 20 bases in between. Via the germline V gene, CDR1 is MNHGY and CDR2 SAAAGT. The immunoSEQ Assay was used to sequence TCR beta CDR3 regions from DNA. As for how the authors treated the data: To compute T cell density, TCR beta template counts were normalized to usable DNA, which was estimated by amplifying housekeeping genes. Richness was estimated using the preseqR package, with extrapolation to 400,000 templates for PBMC samples and to 120,000 templates for tissue samples. Clonality was calculated as one minus Pielou's evenness. Tissue-enriched TCRs were identified through differential abundance testing performed on productive amino-acid clonotypes, with a minimum total count of 5 and an alpha of 0.1. The Jaccard Index and the Morisita Overlap Index were used to measure how much the repertoires overlapped between compartments. TCR beta CDR3s were clustered by GLIPH together with public tetramer-defined viral CDR3s, and at least three viral sequences plus V-gene enrichment were required for viral motifs. Entries here come from immuneACCESS through TCRdb and include only in-frame sequences with V and J called. Some clones fail to appear in such tables; in the studies checked, an unresolved V gene covers under half of the shortfall, and the cause of the remainder is unknown. Clone size and the V and J calls come from that table; the DNA yielded D and trimming. A total of 1,500 to 2,000 clones appear in this sample, roughly 28% of them only once. About 9% of the sample rests with the top ten.

This clone was observed a few times. What this receptor recognizes is not known. The record has no base qualities; no much larger clone is one base away. This receptor was taken from a woman aged 40-75 years with stage III lung adenocarcinoma. The chain employs TRBV6-8 and TRBJ1-5; no D gene is confidently identified. This material consisted of normal lung tissue next to the tumor, taken before any cancer treatment. The CDR3 loop reads CASSLGFNVMDQPQHF. DNA sequence: TGTGCCAGCAGCCTCGGGTTTAACGTTATGGATCAGCCCCAGCATTTT.